These 22 T cell receptor beta chains were all obtained from the same sample, sequenced in a study of shared clonotypes between healthy human individuals. The repertoire was sequenced with immunoSEQ multiplex PCR; TCRdb's copy has only in-frame clones and lacks some. The sample holds about 2.3 million clones, approximately 95% seen once. Sequencing was performed on naive CD4+ T cells from PBMCs. Subset defined: CD45RA+ positively selected. These receptors all stem from a man between 18 and 29 years old in good health. Some clones in this sample may be carry-over from other donors' samples.

The V call is TRBV7-6, the J call TRBJ1-5; D gene unclear. Trimming removed 2 bases from V and 7 bases from J, with 12 bases in between. Per the germline V gene, CDR1 is SGHVS and CDR2 is FNYEAQ. The CDR3 is 14 amino acids. CDR3 nucleotides: TGTGCCAGCAGCTTAATGCTAGGGAACCAGCCCCAGCATTTT. Its protein product is CASSLMLGNQPQHF.

This clone was counted only a few times. The V and J genes are TRBV9 and TRBJ1-1; no clear D. CDR1 and CDR2 (germline): SGDLS, YYNGEE. The CDR3 totals 14 residues. The ends were cut back, 6 bases at V and 3 bases at J, with 15 bases in the middle. CDR3: CASTPTSGDTEAFF. The CDR3, as DNA: TGTGCCAGCACCCCGACCTCCGGGGACACTGAAGCTTTCTTT.

With regard to this clone: Other nucleotide sequences in the sample specify the same CDR3. V gene TRBV29-1 combines with J gene TRBJ2-7; 7 bases line up with TRBD2. CDR1 and CDR2 (germline): SQVTM, ANQGSEA. The CDR3 loop spans 12 amino acids. The ends lost 4 bases at V and 4 bases at J; junction bases unmatched: 4. The DNA for the CDR3 is TGCAGCGTTGGGCCGGGGGGTTACGAGCAGTACTTC. Protein product: CSVGPGGYEQYF.

The genes are TRBV28 and TRBJ2-7; no firm D call. V was trimmed by 5 bases and J by 3 bases, leaving 11 bases between them. CDR1 is MDHEN and CDR2 is SYDVKM in the germline V gene. The CDR3 runs to 13 residues. CDR3 amino acids: CASSPPWGYEQYF. Here the CDR3 DNA reads TGTGCCAGCAGTCCTCCGTGGGGCTACGAGCAGTACTTC.

The chain links TRBV4-2 to TRBJ2-4; the D is unclear. The CDR3 runs to 18 residues. Between the trimmed V and J ends, which lost 0 bases and 0 bases, there was a span of 15 bases. CDR1 and CDR2 from the germline V gene are LGHNA and YNFKEQ. Here the CDR3 DNA reads TGTGCCAGCAGCCAAGAGTATTCTGGTTTTCTAGCCAAAAACATTCAGTACTTC. Its protein product is CASSQEYSGFLAKNIQYF.

As to this clone: The sample carries other DNA sequences with the same CDR3. This chain links TRBV27 with TRBJ2-1; D uncertain. Germline CDR1 is MNHEY and CDR2 is SMNVEV (reference sequence). Trimming took off 6 bases at V and 4 bases at J, with 7 bases between the two ends. There are 12 residues in the CDR3. CDR3 nucleotide sequence: TGTGCCAGCAGCCCTAGTTACAATGAGCAGTTCTTC. Translated: CASSPSYNEQFF.

V gene TRBV28 combines with J gene TRBJ2-1, with D unresolved. V was shortened by 6 bases and J by 0 bases, with 15 bases between the two germline ends. CDR3 length: 16 residues. Germline V gives CDR1 MDHEN, CDR2 SYDVKM. CDR3 in amino acids: CASRRYKGPSYNEQFF. The CDR3 DNA follows: TGTGCCAGCAGAAGATATAAGGGCCCCTCCTACAATGAGCAGTTCTTC.

The chain couples TRBV19 to TRBJ1-4; D unclear. The CDR3 is 14 residues long. In germline, CDR1 is LNHDA, CDR2 SQIVND (reference sequence). Trimming left V 3 bases short and J 8 bases short, with 13 bases between. CDR3: CASSMVLLGEKLFF. The CDR3 DNA reads TGTGCCAGTAGTATGGTCCTACTGGGCGAAAAACTGTTTTTT.

The chain carries TRBV5-1 and TRBJ2-2, with D uncertain. Germline V gives CDR1 SGHRS, CDR2 YFSETQ. Trimming took off 8 bases at V and 5 bases at J, with 13 bases between the two ends. The CDR3 is 13 amino acids. The CDR3 DNA follows: TGCGCCAGTAGATCGGAGCCAACCGGGGAGCTGTTTTTT. This encodes CASRSEPTGELFF.

This chain joins TRBV2 and TRBJ1-6; tentative D call: TRBD1 (6 bases). CDR1 SNHLY and CDR2 FYNNEI come from the germline V gene. The CDR3 is 13 residues long. Trimming left V 8 bases short and J 6 bases short, with 11 bases between. CDR3 in DNA: TGTGCCAGCTGGGGGACAACTAATTCACCCCTCCACTTT. Encoded protein: CASWGTTNSPLHF.

The gene calls are TRBV5-1 and TRBJ2-5; weak D call: TRBD2 (5 bases). This CDR3 region has 14 residues. Trimming removed 4 bases at V and 2 bases at J, with 12 bases between. Germline V gives CDR1 SGHRS, CDR2 YFSETQ. The DNA for the CDR3 is TGCGCCAGCAGCCCGTTAGCGATGCAAGAGACCCAGTACTTC. Protein sequence: CASSPLAMQETQYF.

The rearrangement links TRBV6-5 to TRBJ1-4; 8 bases are a match to TRBD1. The CDR3 is 15 residues long. The germline CDR1 and CDR2 sequences are MNHEY and SVGAGI. Trimming took 4 bases from V and 8 from J; bases not matched to a gene: 9. The CDR3 sequence is CASSFRQGPNEKLFF. CDR3 nucleotides: TGTGCCAGCAGTTTTCGACAGGGGCCAAACGAAAAACTGTTTTTT.

This clone was seen a single time. The chain combines TRBV7-8 with TRBJ2-7, with D uncertain. Trimming stripped 5 bases from V and 6 bases from J, with 20 bases between. Per the germline V gene, CDR1 is SGHVS and CDR2 is FQNEAQ. The CDR3 length is 15 residues. The CDR3 region is CASSPSRVDGREQYF. CDR3 DNA: TGTGCCAGCAGCCCTAGTCGGGTAGACGGACGCGAGCAGTACTTC.

The chain carries TRBV27 and TRBJ2-7, with TRBD2 identical over 10 bases. The trim removed 7 bases at V and 0 bases at J, leaving 12 bases unmatched. Germline CDR1 is MNHEY and CDR2 is SMNVEV (reference sequence). The CDR3 runs 17 residues. CDR3 sequence reads: CASIHIALAGPSYEQYF. The CDR3 coding sequence is TGTGCCAGCATTCATATTGCACTAGCGGGGCCCTCCTACGAGCAGTACTTC.

The gene calls are TRBV7-3 and TRBJ1-6; 10 nucleotides line up with TRBD1. Germline values: CDR1 SGHTA, CDR2 FQGTGA. The V and J ends lost 2 bases and 10 bases, in that order; junction bases with no gene match: 8. The CDR3 consists of 16 residues. The CDR3 spells CASSLFGGQGHSPLHF. The CDR3, as DNA: TGTGCCAGCAGCTTATTCGGGGGACAGGGGCACTCACCCCTCCACTTT.

This clone has just one count. Other DNA sequences from this sample encode an identical CDR3 as well. The rearrangement links TRBV7-3 to TRBJ2-2; the D gene is possibly TRBD2 (7 bases). Between the trimmed V and J ends, which lost 5 bases and 2 bases, there was a span of 15 bases. Looked up from germline, CDR1 is SGHTA and CDR2 is FQGTGA. This CDR3 contains 16 residues. Here the CDR3 DNA reads TGTGCCAGCAGCCCGAGAGGGGGGGCAAACACCGGGGAGCTGTTTTTT. Its translation is CASSPRGGANTGELFF.

This chain's CDR3 is CASSRPGSSYEQYF. The CDR3 DNA follows: TGTGCCAGCAGCCGCCCGGGAAGCTCCTACGAGCAGTACTTC. The chain has TRBV6-5 and TRBJ2-7; D perhaps matches TRBD2 (5 bases). Germline-derived CDR1 and CDR2 are MNHEY and SVGAGI. The CDR3 length is 14 residues. Trimming took off 6 bases at V and 0 bases at J, with 12 bases between the two ends.

This clone occurred once. The chain recombines TRBV11-2 with TRBJ2-3, with D tentatively TRBD1 or TRBD2 (5 bases each). V was pared by 1 base and J by 3 bases, with 14 bases between. The CDR3 is 16 amino acids. Germline assignment: CDR1 SGHAT and CDR2 FQNNGV. DNA for the CDR3: TGTGCCAGCAGCTTAGTGCAGGGAGTGGGGACAGATACGCAGTATTTT. This gives the protein CASSLVQGVGTDTQYF.

This sequence joins TRBV28 and TRBJ1-2; 9 bases match TRBD1. The CDR3 sequence is 14 residues long. Losses at the gene ends were 6 bases for V and 8 bases for J; bases not matched to a gene: 10. Germline CDR1 reads MDHEN; CDR2 reads SYDVKM. This CDR3 is CASRVSQGARGYTF. The CDR3 DNA reads TGTGCCAGCAGGGTATCACAGGGGGCGCGGGGCTACACCTTC.

The chain joins TRBV6-4 to TRBJ2-3, with TRBD1 as a possible D gene (5 bases). The CDR3 is made up of 14 amino acids. V lost 3 bases, J lost 5 bases, and 12 bases lay in between. Germline assignment: CDR1 MRHNA and CDR2 SNTAGT. In DNA form, the CDR3 reads TGTGCCAGCAGTGAAAGGCAGGGCGTAGATACGCAGTATTTT. This gives the protein CASSERQGVDTQYF.

The chain recombines TRBV18 with TRBJ2-3; D is unclear. The CDR3 length is 13 residues. The V gene's germline CDR1 is KGHSH and CDR2 LQKENI. Trimming left V 9 bases short and J 0 bases short, with 10 bases between. The CDR3 sequence: CASQITSTDTQYF. The CDR3 bases are TGTGCCAGTCAGATTACTAGCACAGATACGCAGTATTTT.

The chain employs TRBV28 and TRBJ2-7; D tentatively reads TRBD1 or TRBD2 (6 bases each). V was clipped by 6 bases and J by 1 base, with 19 bases between them. The CDR3 is 16 amino acids. Germline CDR1 MDHEN, CDR2 SYDVKM. CDR3 nucleotide sequence: TGTGCCAGCAGGAGCGGTATGAGGGGGGCTTCCTACGAGCAGTACTTC. Translating gives CASRSGMRGASYEQYF.